The sequence of this T cell receptor (beta chain) was determined in a study of control samples from healthy donors and cancer patients (dated by TCRdb to the early 2020s). This clone was seen only once. This receptor's antigen is unknown. No much larger clone exists at a distance of one base, and base qualities are not known. CDR1 and CDR2, looked up from the germline V gene, are SGDLS and YYNGEE. At the junction V is shortened by 3 bases and J by 3 bases, with 2 bases in between. The CDR3 holds 11 amino acids from the cysteine to the phenylalanine. Left in the record is the CDR3 DNA by itself, 33 bases read in frame from the first base. Receptors were amplified or captured by the immunoSEQ multiplex PCR assay. TCRdb stores this immuneACCESS table with in-frame sequences only. Part of the clones is absent; in the studies checked, under half of the shortfall reflects unresolved V genes, and no reason is known for the rest. The sample profile shows roughly 200,000 clones; about nine tenths of them were found once. The top ten clones comprise approximately 2% of the sample.

Sequencing used blood. This clonotype was sampled from a man aged 25-40 years in good health. Here the chain combines TRBV9 and TRBJ2-3; the D gene lacks a confident call. The DNA sequence is TGTGCCAGCAGCGCAACAGATACGCAGTATTTT. This yields the protein CASSATDTQYF.